Listed below are T cell receptor beta chains from one sample, sequenced in a study of cytomegalovirus exposure and HLA in healthy donors. Assay used: immunoSEQ multiplex PCR; TCRdb lists only in-frame clones, some missing. This sample carries approximately 180,000 clones, around 80% of them seen once, and the ten largest clones take about 1%. Material for sequencing was PBMCs. The source of these receptors is a middle-aged woman in good health and CMV-seronegative. CDR3s include the opening cysteine and the closing phenylalanine or tryptophan. Fields, in order: V gene, J gene, D gene, clone size, CDR3 protein, CDR3 DNA. D genes are given only for firm matches. Clone size appears in some rows only: once, few, many, or a class for an expanded clone.

v_call: TRBV7-2
j_call: TRBJ1-1
d_call: .
clone_size: .
cdr3_aa: CASSRAGTEAFF
cdr3_nt: TGTGCCAGCAGTCGGGCGGGAACTGAAGCTTTCTTT

v_call: TRBV19
j_call: TRBJ1-6
d_call: .
clone_size: few
cdr3_aa: CASSILEDLNYNSPLHF
cdr3_nt: TGTGCCAGTAGTATCTTGGAGGACCTCAACTATAATTCACCCCTCCACTTT

v_call: TRBV11-2
j_call: TRBJ1-4
d_call: .
clone_size: .
cdr3_aa: CASSQVYGEKLFF
cdr3_nt: TGTGCCAGCAGCCAAGTCTACGGTGAAAAACTGTTTTTT

v_call: TRBV19
j_call: TRBJ2-7
d_call: TRBD1
clone_size: .
cdr3_aa: CASSSHRGRLFEQYF
cdr3_nt: TGTGCCAGTAGTAGCCACAGGGGGCGGTTGTTCGAGCAGTACTTC

v_call: TRBV7-3
j_call: TRBJ2-5
d_call: .
clone_size: .
cdr3_aa: CASSSTGTGTQYF
cdr3_nt: TGTGCCAGCAGCTCTACAGGGACGGGGACCCAGTACTTC

v_call: TRBV6-5
j_call: TRBJ2-7
d_call: .
clone_size: .
cdr3_aa: CASSFSRGAYEQYF
cdr3_nt: TGTGCCAGCAGTTTCTCCAGGGGTGCCTACGAGCAGTACTTC

v_call: TRBV5-1
j_call: TRBJ1-1
d_call: .
clone_size: .
cdr3_aa: CASSLRLENTEAFF
cdr3_nt: TGCGCCAGCAGCTTGCGACTGGAGAACACTGAAGCTTTCTTT

v_call: TRBV11-1
j_call: TRBJ2-1
d_call: TRBD2
clone_size: .
cdr3_aa: CASSFSGTTYNEQFF
cdr3_nt: TGTGCCAGCAGCTTTAGCGGGACCACCTACAATGAGCAGTTCTTC

v_call: TRBV7-6
j_call: TRBJ2-5
d_call: TRBD1
clone_size: .
cdr3_aa: CASAILGQVQETQYF
cdr3_nt: TGTGCCAGCGCGATTTTGGGACAGGTTCAAGAGACCCAGTACTTC

v_call: TRBV2
j_call: TRBJ2-2
d_call: TRBD1
clone_size: .
cdr3_aa: CASSLGTGIGELFF
cdr3_nt: TGTGCCAGCAGTCTAGGGACAGGAATCGGGGAGCTGTTTTTT

v_call: TRBV9
j_call: TRBJ2-7
d_call: TRBD2
clone_size: .
cdr3_aa: CASSGGTTNREQYF
cdr3_nt: TGTGCCAGCAGCGGGGGGACTACAAACCGTGAGCAGTACTTC

v_call: TRBV29-1
j_call: TRBJ1-3
d_call: TRBD1
clone_size: .
cdr3_aa: CSAGQASGNTIYF
cdr3_nt: TGCAGCGCTGGACAGGCCTCTGGAAACACCATATATTTT

v_call: TRBV4-3
j_call: TRBJ2-1
d_call: .
clone_size: .
cdr3_aa: CASSQVGRVTEQFF
cdr3_nt: TGCGCCAGCAGCCAAGTCGGGAGAGTCACTGAGCAGTTCTTC

v_call: TRBV6-6
j_call: TRBJ1-5
d_call: .
clone_size: .
cdr3_aa: CASRGDQPQHF
cdr3_nt: TGTGCCAGCAGAGGAGATCAGCCCCAGCATTTT

v_call: TRBV5-6
j_call: TRBJ1-2
d_call: .
clone_size: .
cdr3_aa: CASSIRAYGYTF
cdr3_nt: TGTGCCAGCAGCATTCGCGCGTACGGCTACACCTTC

v_call: TRBV12-5
j_call: TRBJ2-3
d_call: .
clone_size: .
cdr3_aa: CASGLGPARGGDTQYF
cdr3_nt: TGTGCTAGTGGTTTGGGACCCGCGCGGGGAGGAGATACGCAGTATTTT

v_call: TRBV30
j_call: TRBJ2-1
d_call: TRBD1
clone_size: .
cdr3_aa: CAWSTGGSYNEQFF
cdr3_nt: TGTGCCTGGAGTACAGGGGGCTCTTACAATGAGCAGTTCTTC

v_call: TRBV2
j_call: TRBJ2-1
d_call: .
clone_size: .
cdr3_aa: CASSEWSSRWFF
cdr3_nt: TGTGCCAGCAGTGAGTGGAGTTCAAGATGGTTCTTC

v_call: TRBV27
j_call: TRBJ1-3
d_call: .
clone_size: few
cdr3_aa: CASKRGQSESGGNTIYF
cdr3_nt: TGTGCCAGCAAACGAGGACAGTCTGAGTCGGGTGGAAACACCATATATTTT

v_call: TRBV5-4
j_call: TRBJ2-3
d_call: .
clone_size: .
cdr3_aa: CASSLVLESDTQYF
cdr3_nt: TGTGCCAGCAGCTTGGTGCTAGAATCAGATACGCAGTATTTT

v_call: TRBV7-9
j_call: TRBJ1-5
d_call: TRBD1
clone_size: .
cdr3_aa: CASSLTTGLNQPQHF
cdr3_nt: TGTGCCAGCAGCTTAACGACAGGGCTCAATCAGCCCCAGCATTTT

v_call: TRBV4-3
j_call: TRBJ2-4
d_call: TRBD2
clone_size: once
cdr3_aa: CASSQNPGGGPGTANIQYF
cdr3_nt: TGCGCCAGCAGCCAAAATCCCGGGGGGGGACCCGGAACGGCGAACATTCAGTACTTC

v_call: TRBV19
j_call: TRBJ2-4
d_call: TRBD2
clone_size: .
cdr3_aa: CASRGTSGSDIQYF
cdr3_nt: TGTGCCAGTAGAGGGACTAGCGGGAGTGACATTCAGTACTTC

v_call: TRBV9
j_call: TRBJ2-1
d_call: TRBD2
clone_size: many
cdr3_aa: CASSVGDSGIPYNEQFF
cdr3_nt: TGTGCCAGCAGCGTAGGGGATAGCGGGATTCCCTACAATGAGCAGTTCTTC

v_call: TRBV9
j_call: TRBJ2-7
d_call: .
clone_size: .
cdr3_aa: CASSVKGGAQGEQYF
cdr3_nt: TGTGCCAGCAGCGTGAAAGGGGGGGCGCAAGGCGAGCAGTACTTC

v_call: TRBV5-1
j_call: TRBJ2-2
d_call: TRBD2
clone_size: .
cdr3_aa: CASTGGTTAGELFF
cdr3_nt: TGCGCCAGCACCGGGGGGACTACTGCCGGGGAGCTGTTTTTT

v_call: TRBV10-3
j_call: TRBJ2-1
d_call: .
clone_size: .
cdr3_aa: CAIGAGSSYNEQFF
cdr3_nt: TGTGCCATCGGGGCAGGTAGCTCCTACAATGAGCAGTTCTTC

v_call: TRBV9
j_call: TRBJ2-7
d_call: .
clone_size: once
cdr3_aa: CASSSPGGGVSYEQYF
cdr3_nt: TGTGCCAGCAGCTCCCCGGGGGGCGGAGTTTCCTACGAGCAGTACTTC

v_call: TRBV19
j_call: TRBJ1-5
d_call: .
clone_size: .
cdr3_aa: CASGVRESGSNQPQHF
cdr3_nt: TGTGCCAGTGGAGTCAGGGAATCAGGCAGCAATCAGCCCCAGCATTTT

v_call: TRBV11-3
j_call: TRBJ1-4
d_call: .
clone_size: .
cdr3_aa: CASSPGTSKEKLFF
cdr3_nt: TGTGCCAGCAGTCCCGGGACATCGAAAGAAAAACTGTTTTTT

v_call: TRBV6-1
j_call: TRBJ1-6
d_call: .
clone_size: .
cdr3_aa: CASSELAGYNSPLHF
cdr3_nt: TGTGCCAGCAGTGAGTTAGCGGGCTATAATTCACCCCTCCACTTT

v_call: TRBV29-1
j_call: TRBJ1-4
d_call: TRBD1
clone_size: .
cdr3_aa: CSVERGPNEKLFF
cdr3_nt: TGCAGCGTTGAAAGGGGGCCTAATGAAAAACTGTTTTTT

v_call: TRBV5-6
j_call: TRBJ1-1
d_call: .
clone_size: .
cdr3_aa: CASSPYLAAEAFF
cdr3_nt: TGTGCCAGCAGCCCGTACCTGGCCGCTGAAGCTTTCTTT

v_call: TRBV7-2
j_call: TRBJ2-1
d_call: .
clone_size: .
cdr3_aa: CASSPPRDSHRSPENEQFF
cdr3_nt: TGTGCCAGCAGCCCACCGCGAGACTCCCACCGGAGCCCAGAGAATGAGCAGTTCTTC

v_call: TRBV5-4
j_call: TRBJ1-2
d_call: .
clone_size: .
cdr3_aa: CASSSVGGPEDGYTF
cdr3_nt: TGTGCCAGCAGTTCGGTCGGGGGGCCCGAGGATGGCTACACCTTC

v_call: TRBV2
j_call: TRBJ1-1
d_call: TRBD1
clone_size: .
cdr3_aa: CASSRQGAGVKTEAFF
cdr3_nt: TGTGCCAGCAGTCGACAGGGGGCGGGGGTTAAAACTGAAGCTTTCTTT

v_call: TRBV5-1
j_call: TRBJ2-2
d_call: TRBD1
clone_size: .
cdr3_aa: CASTQDRANTGELFF
cdr3_nt: TGCGCCAGTACCCAGGACAGGGCGAACACCGGGGAGCTGTTTTTT

v_call: TRBV19
j_call: TRBJ2-1
d_call: .
clone_size: .
cdr3_aa: CASTRAGQLSYNEQFF
cdr3_nt: TGTGCCAGTACAAGGGCGGGACAGCTGTCCTACAATGAGCAGTTCTTC

v_call: TRBV27
j_call: TRBJ2-1
d_call: TRBD2
clone_size: .
cdr3_aa: CASSYGTSGSGEQFF
cdr3_nt: TGTGCCAGCAGTTACGGGACTAGCGGGAGCGGTGAGCAGTTCTTC

v_call: TRBV9
j_call: TRBJ2-1
d_call: TRBD2
clone_size: .
cdr3_aa: CASSVGGGAYNEQFF
cdr3_nt: TGTGCCAGCAGCGTAGGGGGAGGGGCCTACAATGAGCAGTTCTTC

v_call: TRBV14
j_call: TRBJ2-3
d_call: .
clone_size: .
cdr3_aa: CASSQDQARRGTQYF
cdr3_nt: TGTGCCAGCAGCCAAGATCAGGCCCGGAGGGGTACGCAGTATTTT

v_call: TRBV29-1
j_call: TRBJ1-1
d_call: .
clone_size: .
cdr3_aa: CSVERAGSEAFF
cdr3_nt: TGCAGCGTTGAAAGAGCGGGGTCTGAAGCTTTCTTT

v_call: TRBV10-3
j_call: TRBJ1-5
d_call: TRBD1
clone_size: .
cdr3_aa: CAIRPGQGNQPQHF
cdr3_nt: TGTGCCATCAGGCCGGGACAGGGCAATCAGCCCCAGCATTTT

v_call: TRBV4-3
j_call: TRBJ1-4
d_call: .
clone_size: .
cdr3_aa: CASSHRITNEKLFF
cdr3_nt: TGCGCCAGCAGCCACAGGATAACTAATGAAAAACTGTTTTTT

v_call: TRBV6-5
j_call: TRBJ1-6
d_call: .
clone_size: few
cdr3_aa: CASKGHRDSPLHF
cdr3_nt: TGTGCCAGCAAGGGACACAGGGATTCACCCCTCCACTTT

v_call: TRBV21-1
j_call: TRBJ2-3
d_call: .
clone_size: .
cdr3_aa: CASEGVHEDTQYF
cdr3_nt: TGTGCCAGCGAGGGAGTACACGAAGATACGCAGTATTTT

v_call: TRBV5-4
j_call: TRBJ2-3
d_call: TRBD2
clone_size: .
cdr3_aa: CASSLGGLAKTDTQYF
cdr3_nt: TGTGCCAGCAGCTTGGGGGGACTAGCGAAGACAGATACGCAGTATTTT

v_call: TRBV19
j_call: TRBJ2-2
d_call: TRBD2
clone_size: .
cdr3_aa: CASSRGTSGNTGELFF
cdr3_nt: TGTGCCAGTAGTAGAGGGACTAGCGGGAACACCGGGGAGCTGTTTTTT

v_call: TRBV27
j_call: TRBJ2-1
d_call: TRBD2
clone_size: .
cdr3_aa: CASSPRTSGSYEQFF
cdr3_nt: TGTGCCAGCAGTCCGAGGACTAGCGGGAGCTATGAGCAGTTCTTC

v_call: TRBV14
j_call: TRBJ1-2
d_call: .
clone_size: once
cdr3_aa: CASSLTRQDGYTF
cdr3_nt: TGTGCCAGCAGCCTGACAAGACAGGATGGCTACACCTTC

v_call: TRBV7-3
j_call: TRBJ1-2
d_call: .
clone_size: .
cdr3_aa: CASSLGRGDYGYTF
cdr3_nt: TGTGCCAGCAGCTTAGGCAGGGGCGACTATGGCTACACCTTC

v_call: TRBV28
j_call: TRBJ1-3
d_call: .
clone_size: .
cdr3_aa: CASSLAALTLSGNTIYF
cdr3_nt: TGTGCCAGCAGTTTAGCTGCACTTACCCTCTCTGGAAACACCATATATTTT

v_call: TRBV15
j_call: TRBJ1-2
d_call: .
clone_size: once
cdr3_aa: CATSREPNSAGYTF
cdr3_nt: TGTGCCACCAGCAGGGAGCCGAATTCTGCTGGCTACACCTTC

v_call: TRBV6-1
j_call: TRBJ2-5
d_call: .
clone_size: .
cdr3_aa: CATGGGKETQYF
cdr3_nt: TGTGCCACCGGAGGAGGGAAAGAGACCCAGTACTTC

v_call: TRBV7-2
j_call: TRBJ1-2
d_call: .
clone_size: .
cdr3_aa: CASSPRGGANYGYTF
cdr3_nt: TGTGCCAGCAGCCCCCGGGGGGGCGCTAACTATGGCTACACCTTC

v_call: TRBV19
j_call: TRBJ2-7
d_call: TRBD1
clone_size: once
cdr3_aa: CASSPLDRGDEQYF
cdr3_nt: TGTGCCAGTAGTCCGTTGGACAGGGGGGACGAGCAGTACTTC

v_call: TRBV29-1
j_call: TRBJ1-5
d_call: .
clone_size: .
cdr3_aa: CSVGQLNQPQHF
cdr3_nt: TGCAGCGTTGGACAGCTAAATCAGCCCCAGCATTTT